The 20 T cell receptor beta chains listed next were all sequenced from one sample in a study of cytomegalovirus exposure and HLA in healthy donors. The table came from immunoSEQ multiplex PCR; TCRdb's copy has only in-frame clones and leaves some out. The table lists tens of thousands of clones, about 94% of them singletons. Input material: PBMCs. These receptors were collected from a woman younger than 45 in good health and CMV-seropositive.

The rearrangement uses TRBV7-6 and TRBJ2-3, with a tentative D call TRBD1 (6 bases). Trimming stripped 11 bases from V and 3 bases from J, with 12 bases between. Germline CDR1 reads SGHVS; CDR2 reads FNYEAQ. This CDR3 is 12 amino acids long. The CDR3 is CASGQGTDTQYF. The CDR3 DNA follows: TGTGCCTCCGGCCAGGGGACAGATACGCAGTATTTT.

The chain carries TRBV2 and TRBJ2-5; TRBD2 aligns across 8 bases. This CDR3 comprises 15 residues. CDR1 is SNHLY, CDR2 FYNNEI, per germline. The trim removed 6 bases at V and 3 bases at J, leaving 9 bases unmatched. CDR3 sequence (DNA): TGTGCCAGCAGCGCGGGACTAGTAGGTAAAGAGACCCAGTACTTC. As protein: CASSAGLVGKETQYF.

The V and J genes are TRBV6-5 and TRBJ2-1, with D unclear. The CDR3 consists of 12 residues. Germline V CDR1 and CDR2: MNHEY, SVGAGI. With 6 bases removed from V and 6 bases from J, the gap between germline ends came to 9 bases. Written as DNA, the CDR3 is TGTGCCAGCAGCCCCCTCCCCAATGAGCAGTTCTTC. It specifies CASSPLPNEQFF.

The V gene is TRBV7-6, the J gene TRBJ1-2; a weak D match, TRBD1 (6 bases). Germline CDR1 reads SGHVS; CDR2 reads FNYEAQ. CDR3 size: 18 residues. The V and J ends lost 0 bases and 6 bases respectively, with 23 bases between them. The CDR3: CASSLAVAGDIGFDGYTF. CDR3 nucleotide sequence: TGTGCCAGCAGCTTAGCTGTGGCAGGGGATATAGGGTTCGATGGCTACACCTTC.

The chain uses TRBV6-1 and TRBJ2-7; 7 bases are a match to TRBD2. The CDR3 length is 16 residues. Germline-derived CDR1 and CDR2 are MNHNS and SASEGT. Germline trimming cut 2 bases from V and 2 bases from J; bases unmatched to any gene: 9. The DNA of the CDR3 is TGTGCCAGCAGTGAATACGGGCTAGCGGTGACCTACGAGCAGTACTTC. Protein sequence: CASSEYGLAVTYEQYF.

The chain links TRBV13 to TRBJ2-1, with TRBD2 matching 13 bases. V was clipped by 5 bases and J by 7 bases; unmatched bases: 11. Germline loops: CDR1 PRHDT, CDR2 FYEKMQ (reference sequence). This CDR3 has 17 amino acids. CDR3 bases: TGTGCCAGCAGCCCTTCCCTGGGGACTAGCGGGATTAATGAGCAGTTCTTC. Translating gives CASSPSLGTSGINEQFF.

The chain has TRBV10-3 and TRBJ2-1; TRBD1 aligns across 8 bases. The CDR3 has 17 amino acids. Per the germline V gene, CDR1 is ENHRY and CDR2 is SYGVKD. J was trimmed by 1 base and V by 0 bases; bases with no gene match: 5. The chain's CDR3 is CAISESRQGPSYNEQFF. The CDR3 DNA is TGTGCCATCAGTGAGTCCCGACAGGGGCCTTCCTACAATGAGCAGTTCTTC.

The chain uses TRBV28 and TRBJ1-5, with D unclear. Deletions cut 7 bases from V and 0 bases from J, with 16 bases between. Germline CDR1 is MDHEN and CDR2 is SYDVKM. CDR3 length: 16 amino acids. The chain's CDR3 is CASTSGAINSNQPQHF. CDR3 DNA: TGTGCCAGCACTTCAGGCGCGATCAATAGCAATCAGCCCCAGCATTTT.

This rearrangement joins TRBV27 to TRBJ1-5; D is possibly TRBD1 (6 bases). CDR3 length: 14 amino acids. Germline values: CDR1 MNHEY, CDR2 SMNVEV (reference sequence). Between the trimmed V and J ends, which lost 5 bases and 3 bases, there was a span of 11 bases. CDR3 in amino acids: CASSNGQHNQPQHF. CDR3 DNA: TGTGCCAGCAGTAACGGACAGCACAATCAGCCCCAGCATTTT.

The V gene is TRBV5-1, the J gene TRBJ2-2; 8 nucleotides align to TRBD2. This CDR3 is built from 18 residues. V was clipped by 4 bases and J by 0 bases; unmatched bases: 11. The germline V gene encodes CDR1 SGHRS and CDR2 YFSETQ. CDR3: CASSPNLAGTTNTGELFF. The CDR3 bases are TGCGCCAGCAGCCCGAATCTAGCGGGCACTACGAACACCGGGGAGCTGTTTTTT.

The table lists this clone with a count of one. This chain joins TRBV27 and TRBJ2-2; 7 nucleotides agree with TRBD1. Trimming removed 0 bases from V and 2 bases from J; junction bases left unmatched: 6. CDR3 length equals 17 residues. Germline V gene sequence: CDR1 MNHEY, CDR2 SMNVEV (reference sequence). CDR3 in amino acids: CASSLSWGTVNTGELFF. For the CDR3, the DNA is TGTGCCAGCAGTTTATCGTGGGGGACAGTAAACACCGGGGAGCTGTTTTTT.

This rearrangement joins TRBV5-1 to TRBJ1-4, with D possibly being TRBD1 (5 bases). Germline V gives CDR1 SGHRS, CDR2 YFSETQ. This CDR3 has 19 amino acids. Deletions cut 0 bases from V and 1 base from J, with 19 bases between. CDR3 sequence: CASSLDPPPHRKTNEKLFF. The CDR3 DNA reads TGCGCCAGCAGCTTGGACCCACCCCCCCACAGGAAAACTAATGAAAAACTGTTTTTT.

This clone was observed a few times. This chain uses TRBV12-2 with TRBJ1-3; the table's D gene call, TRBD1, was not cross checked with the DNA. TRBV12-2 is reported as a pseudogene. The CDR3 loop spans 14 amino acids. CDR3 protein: CASRPRGLGNTIYF. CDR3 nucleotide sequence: TGTGCAAGTCGTCCCAGGGGGCTCGGAAACACCATATATTTT.

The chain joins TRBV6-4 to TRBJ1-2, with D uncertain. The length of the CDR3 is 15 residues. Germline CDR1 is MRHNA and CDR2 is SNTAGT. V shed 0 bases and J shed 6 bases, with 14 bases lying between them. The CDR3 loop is CASSDSGGQSDGYTF. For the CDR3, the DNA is TGTGCCAGCAGTGACTCTGGCGGGCAGTCGGATGGCTACACCTTC.

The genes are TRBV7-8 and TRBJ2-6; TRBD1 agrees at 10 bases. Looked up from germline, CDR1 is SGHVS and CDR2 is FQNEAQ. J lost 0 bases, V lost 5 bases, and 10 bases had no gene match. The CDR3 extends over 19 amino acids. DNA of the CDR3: TGTGCCAGCAGCCCAAGTCGGGACAGGGGCCTCTCTGGGGCCAACGTCCTGACTTTC. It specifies CASSPSRDRGLSGANVLTF.

In nucleotides, the CDR3 is TGTGCCAGCAGCAAAGGACTAGCGGGAGGCCCAAGCTCCTACGAGCAGTACTTC. Its translation is CASSKGLAGGPSSYEQYF. V is TRBV14 and J is TRBJ2-7; TRBD2 matches at 14 bases. The trim removed 5 bases at V and 0 bases at J, leaving 9 bases unmatched. The germline V gene has CDR1 SGHDN and CDR2 FVKESK. The CDR3 length is 18 residues.

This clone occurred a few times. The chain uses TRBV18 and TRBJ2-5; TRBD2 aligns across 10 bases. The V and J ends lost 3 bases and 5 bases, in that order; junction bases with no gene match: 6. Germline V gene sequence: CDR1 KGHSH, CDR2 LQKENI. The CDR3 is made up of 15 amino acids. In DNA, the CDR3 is TGTGCCAGCTCACCCCTTCTAGCGGGAGAGGAGACCCAGTACTTC. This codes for CASSPLLAGEETQYF.

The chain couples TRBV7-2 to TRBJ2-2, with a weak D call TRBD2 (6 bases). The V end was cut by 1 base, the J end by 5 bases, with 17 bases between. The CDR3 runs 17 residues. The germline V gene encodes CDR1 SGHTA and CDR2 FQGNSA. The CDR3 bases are TGTGCCAGCAGCTTAGTTCCCCCGGGACTGGGGACCGGGGAGCTGTTTTTT. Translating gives CASSLVPPGLGTGELFF.

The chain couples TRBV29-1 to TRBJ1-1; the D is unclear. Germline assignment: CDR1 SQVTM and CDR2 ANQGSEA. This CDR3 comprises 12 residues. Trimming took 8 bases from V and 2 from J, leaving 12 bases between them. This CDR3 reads CSSASGNTEAFF. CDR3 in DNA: TGCAGCTCCGCATCAGGTAACACTGAAGCTTTCTTT.

This chain's CDR3 is CASSLSDSGEQFF. CDR3 coding DNA: TGTGCCAGCAGCTTAAGTGACTCGGGTGAGCAGTTCTTC. The chain carries TRBV11-3 and TRBJ2-1; D is uncertain. There are 13 residues in the CDR3. Germline V gene lookup returns CDR1 SGHNT and CDR2 YENEEA. Between the trimmed V and J ends, which lost 2 bases and 9 bases, there was a span of 11 bases.